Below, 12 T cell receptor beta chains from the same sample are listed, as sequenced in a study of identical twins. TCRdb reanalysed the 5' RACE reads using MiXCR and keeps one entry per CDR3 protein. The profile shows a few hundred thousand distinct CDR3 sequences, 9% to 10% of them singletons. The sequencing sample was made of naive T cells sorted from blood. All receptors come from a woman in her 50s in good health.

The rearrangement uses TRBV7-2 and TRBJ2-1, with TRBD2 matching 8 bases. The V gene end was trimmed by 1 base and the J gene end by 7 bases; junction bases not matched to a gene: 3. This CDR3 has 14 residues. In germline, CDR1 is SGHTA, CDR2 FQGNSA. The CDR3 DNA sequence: TGTGCCAGCAGCTTAGACGGCGGGGGGAATGAGCAGTTCTTC. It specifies CASSLDGGGNEQFF. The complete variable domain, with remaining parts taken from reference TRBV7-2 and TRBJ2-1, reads GAGVSQSPSNKVTEKGKDVELRCDPISGHTALYWYRQSLGQGLEFLIYFQGNSAPDKSGLPSDRFSAERTGGSVSTLTIQRTQQEDSAVYLCASSLDGGGNEQFFGPGTRLTVL.

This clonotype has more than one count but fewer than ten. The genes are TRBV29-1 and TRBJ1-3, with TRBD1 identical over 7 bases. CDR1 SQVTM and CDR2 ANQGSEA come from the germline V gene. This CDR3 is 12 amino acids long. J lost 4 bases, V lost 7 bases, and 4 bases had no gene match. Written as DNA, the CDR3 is TGCAGCGCCTGGACAGGCGGAAACACCATATATTTT. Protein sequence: CSAWTGGNTIYF. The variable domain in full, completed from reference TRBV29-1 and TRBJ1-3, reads SAVISQKPSRDICQRGTSLTIQCQVDSQVTMMFWYRQQPGQSLTLIATANQGSEATYESGFVIDKFPISRPNLTFSTLTVSNMSPEDSSIYLCSAWTGGNTIYFGEGSWLTVV.

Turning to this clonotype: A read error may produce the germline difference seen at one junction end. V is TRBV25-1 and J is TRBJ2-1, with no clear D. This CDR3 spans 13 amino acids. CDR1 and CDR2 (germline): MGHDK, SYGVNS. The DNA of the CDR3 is TGTGCCAGCAGTGATTACAACGACCCCTTTTCGGTCTTC. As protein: CASSDYNDPFSVF. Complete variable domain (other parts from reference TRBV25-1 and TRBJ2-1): EADIYQTPRYLVIGTGKKITLECSQTMGHDKMYWYQQDPGMELHLIHYSYGVNSTEKGDLSSESTVSRIRTEHFPLTLESARPSHTSQYLCASSDYNDPFSVFGPGTRLTVL.

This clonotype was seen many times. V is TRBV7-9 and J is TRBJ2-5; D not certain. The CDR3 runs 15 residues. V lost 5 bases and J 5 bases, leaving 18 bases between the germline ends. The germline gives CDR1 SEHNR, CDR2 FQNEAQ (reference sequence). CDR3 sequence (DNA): TGTGCCAGCAGCCCATTGGACCCGGATAGGGAGACCCAGTACTTC. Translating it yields CASSPLDPDRETQYF.

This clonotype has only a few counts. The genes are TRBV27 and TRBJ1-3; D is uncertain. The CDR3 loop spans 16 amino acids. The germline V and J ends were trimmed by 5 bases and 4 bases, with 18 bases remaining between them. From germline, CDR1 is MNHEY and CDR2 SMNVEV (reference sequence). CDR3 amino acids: CASSPSIYARGNTIYF. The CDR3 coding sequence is TGTGCCAGCAGTCCAAGTATCTACGCGCGCGGAAACACCATATATTTT.

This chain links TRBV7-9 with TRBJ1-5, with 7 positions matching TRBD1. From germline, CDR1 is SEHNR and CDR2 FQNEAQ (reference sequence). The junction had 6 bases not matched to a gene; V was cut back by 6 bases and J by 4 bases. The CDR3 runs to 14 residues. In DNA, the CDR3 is TGTGCCAGCAGTCACAGGGGAGAGAATCAGCCCCAGCATTTT. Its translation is CASSHRGENQPQHF.

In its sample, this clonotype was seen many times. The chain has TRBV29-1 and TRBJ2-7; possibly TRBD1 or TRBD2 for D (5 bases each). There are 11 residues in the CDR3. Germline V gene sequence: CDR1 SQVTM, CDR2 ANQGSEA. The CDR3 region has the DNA TGCGGTGGGGGTGAGGCCTACGAGCAGTACTTC. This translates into CGGGEAYEQYF.

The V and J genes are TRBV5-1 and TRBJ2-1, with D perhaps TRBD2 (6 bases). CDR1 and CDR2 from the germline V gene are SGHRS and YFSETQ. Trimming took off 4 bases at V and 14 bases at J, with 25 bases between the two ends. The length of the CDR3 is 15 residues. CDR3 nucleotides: TGCGCCAGCAGCATGGAGGGCGCAGGAATGTCGCGGGAGTTCTTC. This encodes CASSMEGAGMSREFF.

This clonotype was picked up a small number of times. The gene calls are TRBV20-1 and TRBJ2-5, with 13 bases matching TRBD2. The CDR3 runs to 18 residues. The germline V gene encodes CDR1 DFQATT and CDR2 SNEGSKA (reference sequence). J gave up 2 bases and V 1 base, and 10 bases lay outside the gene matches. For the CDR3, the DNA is TGCAGTGCTAGAGGAGATTTTGGGACTAGCGGGAAACAAGAGACCCAGTACTTC. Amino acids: CSARGDFGTSGKQETQYF.

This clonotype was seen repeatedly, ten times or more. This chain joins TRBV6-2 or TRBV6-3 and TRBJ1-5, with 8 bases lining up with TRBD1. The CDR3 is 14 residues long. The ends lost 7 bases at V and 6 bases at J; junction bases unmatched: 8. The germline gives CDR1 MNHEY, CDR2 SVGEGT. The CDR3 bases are TGTGCCAGCACCTGGACAGGGTTCGCTCAGCCCCAGCATTTT. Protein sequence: CASTWTGFAQPQHF.

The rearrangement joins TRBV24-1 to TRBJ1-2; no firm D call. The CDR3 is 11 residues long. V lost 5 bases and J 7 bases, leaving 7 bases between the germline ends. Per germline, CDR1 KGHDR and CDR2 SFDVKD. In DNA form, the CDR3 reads TGTGCCACCAGTGCGGGTATTGGCTACACCTTC. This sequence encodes CATSAGIGYTF.

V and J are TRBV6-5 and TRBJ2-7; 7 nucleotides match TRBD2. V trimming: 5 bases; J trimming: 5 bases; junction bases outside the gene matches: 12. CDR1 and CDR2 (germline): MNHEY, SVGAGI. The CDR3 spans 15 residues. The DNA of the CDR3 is TGTGCCAGCAGTCGTAGACTAGCTTCTTCGGACGAGCAGTACTTC. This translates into CASSRRLASSDEQYF.